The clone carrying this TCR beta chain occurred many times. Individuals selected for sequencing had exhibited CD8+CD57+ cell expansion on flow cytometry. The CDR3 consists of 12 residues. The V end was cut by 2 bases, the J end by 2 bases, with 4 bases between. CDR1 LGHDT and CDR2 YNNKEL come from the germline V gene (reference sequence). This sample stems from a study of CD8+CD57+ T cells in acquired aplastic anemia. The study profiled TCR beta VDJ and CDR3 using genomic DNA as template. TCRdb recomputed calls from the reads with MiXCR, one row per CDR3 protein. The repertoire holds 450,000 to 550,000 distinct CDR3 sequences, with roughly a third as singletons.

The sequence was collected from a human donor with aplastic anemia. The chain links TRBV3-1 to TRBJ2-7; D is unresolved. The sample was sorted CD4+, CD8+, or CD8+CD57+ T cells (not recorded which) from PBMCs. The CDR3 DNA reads TGTGCCAGCAGCCAAACCGCCTACGAGCAGTACTTC. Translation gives CASSQTAYEQYF.